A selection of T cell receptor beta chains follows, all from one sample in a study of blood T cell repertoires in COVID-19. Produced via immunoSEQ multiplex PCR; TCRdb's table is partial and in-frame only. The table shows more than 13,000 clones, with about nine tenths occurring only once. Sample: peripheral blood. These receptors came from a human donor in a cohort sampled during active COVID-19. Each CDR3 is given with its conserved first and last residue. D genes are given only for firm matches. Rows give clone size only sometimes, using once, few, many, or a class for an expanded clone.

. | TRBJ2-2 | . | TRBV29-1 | CSVRQGGNTGELFF | TGCAGCGTACGACAGGGAGGGAACACCGGGGAGCTGTTTTTT
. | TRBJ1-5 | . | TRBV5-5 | CASSLGDAAGNQPQHF | TGTGCCAGCAGCTTGGGAGATGCGGCCGGCAATCAGCCCCAGCATTTT
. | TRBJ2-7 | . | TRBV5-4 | CASSLDYSSVVQYF | TGTGCCAGCAGCTTGGATTATTCTTCGGTTGTGCAGTACTTC
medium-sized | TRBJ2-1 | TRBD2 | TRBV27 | CASSQTSGSYNEQFF | TGTGCCAGCAGCCAGACTAGCGGCTCCTACAATGAGCAGTTCTTC
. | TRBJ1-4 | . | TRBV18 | CASSPRTNEKLFF | TGTGCCAGCTCACCCCGAACTAATGAAAAACTGTTTTTT
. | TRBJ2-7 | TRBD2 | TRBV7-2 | CASSPRGGTSGLYEQYF | TGTGCCAGCAGCCCGAGGGGGGGGACTAGCGGACTCTACGAGCAGTACTTC
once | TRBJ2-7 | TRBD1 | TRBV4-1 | CASSLEQGFGYEQYF | TGCGCCAGCAGCCTGGAACAGGGGTTCGGCTACGAGCAGTACTTC
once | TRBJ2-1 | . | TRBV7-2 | CASSLSGLASSSYNEQFF | TGTGCCAGCAGCTTAAGCGGTCTAGCGTCTAGCTCCTACAATGAGCAGTTCTTC
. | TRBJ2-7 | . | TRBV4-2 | CASSQGLLYEQYF | TGTGCCAGCAGCCAAGGTCTACTTTACGAGCAGTACTTC
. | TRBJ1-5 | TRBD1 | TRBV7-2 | CASSLQGASNQPQHF | TGTGCCAGCAGCCTCCAGGGGGCCAGCAATCAGCCCCAGCATTTT
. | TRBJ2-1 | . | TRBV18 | CASSPPESSYNEQFF | TGTGCCAGCTCCCCCCCCGAGAGCTCCTACAATGAGCAGTTCTTC
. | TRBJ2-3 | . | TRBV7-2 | CASSTPSLNTQYF | TGTGCCAGCAGCACCCCGTCCCTAAATACGCAGTATTTT
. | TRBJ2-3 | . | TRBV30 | CAWSGGLYTDTQYF | TGTGCCTGGAGTGGGGGACTCTACACAGATACGCAGTATTTT
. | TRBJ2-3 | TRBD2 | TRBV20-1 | CSASTSGVTDTQYF | TGCAGTGCTAGTACTAGCGGAGTCACAGATACGCAGTATTTT
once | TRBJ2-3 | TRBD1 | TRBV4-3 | CASSQLGQASDTQYF | TGCGCCAGCAGCCAATTGGGACAGGCCTCAGATACGCAGTATTTT
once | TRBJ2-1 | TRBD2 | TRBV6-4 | CASSPLAGAEQFF | TGTGCCAGCAGCCCTCTAGCGGGGGCCGAGCAGTTCTTC
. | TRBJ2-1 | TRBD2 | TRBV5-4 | CASSRTSLGNEQFF | TGTGCCAGCAGCCGGACTAGCCTGGGCAATGAGCAGTTCTTC